This T cell receptor beta chain originates from a study of T cell repertoires in cytomegalovirus infection. About the research overall: Public TCR beta signature analysis indicated the presence of both CMV infection and matching HLA type.

TCRdb independently ran MiXCR on the reads; one entry per CDR3 protein. This table holds over 300,000 distinct CDR3 sequences, 17% found once. As concerns this clonotype: As yet, its antigen is unknown.

The V and J ends lost 4 bases and 5 bases respectively, with 15 bases between them. Per germline, CDR1 SGDLS and CDR2 YYNGEE. This CDR3 has 14 amino acids. Study-level points and caveats: HLA-C-restricted CMV clonotypes gave the most frequent clonotype in two of eight donors. Identification of carriers of CMV plus the relevant HLA was performed using cumulative public TCR beta family frequency.

The rearrangement uses TRBV9 and TRBJ2-5, with D tentatively TRBD2 (6 bases). The sequence derives from a human donor in good health (CMV status not recorded). Some clones in this sample may be carry-over from other donors' samples. Sequencing used PBMCs. The CDR3 protein is CASSRGVFGETQYF. The DNA for the CDR3 is TGTGCCAGCAGCCGCGGGGTTTTTGGGGAGACCCAGTACTTC.